Listed below are T cell receptor beta chains from one sample, sequenced in a study of blood T cell repertoires in COVID-19. Method: immunoSEQ multiplex PCR; TCRdb's copy keeps in-frame clones and lacks some. The sample has some 250,000 clones; 91% are singletons. Sequencing was performed on PBMCs or T cells enriched from blood (not recorded which). The receptors were gathered from a human donor in a cohort exposed to, infected with or recovered from COVID-19 (not recorded which). The donor label of this sample is uncertain. CDR3s include the opening cysteine and the closing phenylalanine or tryptophan. The order of the fields is J gene, D gene, clone size, V gene, CDR3 DNA, CDR3 protein. A D gene is named only where the DNA matches it firmly. Clone size is not always given. Where it is, it says once, few, many or a class for expanded clones.

J gene: TRBJ1-2; D gene: TRBD1; clone size: NA; V gene: TRBV15; CDR3 DNA: TGTGCCACCAGCAGAGTTTTAACAGGGGAGCATGGCTACACCTTC; CDR3 protein: CATSRVLTGEHGYTF
J gene: TRBJ2-6; D gene: NA; clone size: NA; V gene: TRBV5-1; CDR3 DNA: TGCGCCAGCAGCCCCCTCCCCTCTGGGGCCAACGTCCTGACTTTC; CDR3 protein: CASSPLPSGANVLTF
J gene: TRBJ1-5; D gene: NA; clone size: few; V gene: TRBV6-5; CDR3 DNA: TGTGCCAGTTCCGGGACTGGGTATCAGCCCCAGCATTTT; CDR3 protein: CASSGTGYQPQHF
J gene: TRBJ2-3; D gene: NA; clone size: NA; V gene: TRBV2; CDR3 DNA: TGTGCCAGCCAAATACCGACAACAGATACGCAGTATTTT; CDR3 protein: CASQIPTTDTQYF
J gene: TRBJ2-7; D gene: TRBD1; clone size: NA; V gene: TRBV6-9; CDR3 DNA: TGTGCCAGCAGTTATTCGACAGGGCCGAGCTCCTACGAGCAGTACTTC; CDR3 protein: CASSYSTGPSSYEQYF
J gene: TRBJ1-2; D gene: NA; clone size: NA; V gene: TRBV10-3; CDR3 DNA: TGTGCCATCAGTGAGTCGACGACAGGCACAAACTATGGCTACACCTTC; CDR3 protein: CAISESTTGTNYGYTF
J gene: TRBJ1-2; D gene: TRBD1; clone size: NA; V gene: TRBV15; CDR3 DNA: TGTGCCACCAGCAGAGAGGAGGGGGCTTATGGCTACACCTTC; CDR3 protein: CATSREEGAYGYTF
J gene: TRBJ1-1; D gene: TRBD1; clone size: once; V gene: TRBV27; CDR3 DNA: TGTGCCAGCAGTATAGACAGGGGGAACACTGAAGCTTTCTTT; CDR3 protein: CASSIDRGNTEAFF
J gene: TRBJ2-7; D gene: NA; clone size: NA; V gene: TRBV29-1; CDR3 DNA: TGCAGCGTTGCCCAGAACTACGAGCAGTACTTC; CDR3 protein: CSVAQNYEQYF
J gene: TRBJ1-4; D gene: TRBD1; clone size: NA; V gene: TRBV30; CDR3 DNA: TGTGCCTGGACCGGGACAGGGTATGAAAAACTGTTTTTT; CDR3 protein: CAWTGTGYEKLFF
J gene: TRBJ1-6; D gene: TRBD1; clone size: NA; V gene: TRBV5-1; CDR3 DNA: TGCGCCAGCAGCTTGGCGGGACAGGGTTCACCCCTCCACTTT; CDR3 protein: CASSLAGQGSPLHF
J gene: TRBJ2-7; D gene: NA; clone size: NA; V gene: TRBV2; CDR3 DNA: TGTGCCAGCAGTGACCGGGACGAGCAGTACTTC; CDR3 protein: CASSDRDEQYF
J gene: TRBJ1-2; D gene: TRBD1; clone size: NA; V gene: TRBV10-3; CDR3 DNA: TGTGCCACTCGTCCTTCGGGTGGACAGGCGCATGGCTACACCTTC; CDR3 protein: CATRPSGGQAHGYTF
J gene: TRBJ1-1; D gene: TRBD1; clone size: few; V gene: TRBV30; CDR3 DNA: TGTGCCTGGAGTCTCGGGACAGGGGCCTTTGAAGCTTTCTTT; CDR3 protein: CAWSLGTGAFEAFF
J gene: TRBJ2-3; D gene: NA; clone size: NA; V gene: TRBV5-6; CDR3 DNA: TGTGCCAGCAGCATGCGCCGGGACACAGATACGCAGTATTTT; CDR3 protein: CASSMRRDTDTQYF
J gene: TRBJ2-1; D gene: NA; clone size: NA; V gene: TRBV9; CDR3 DNA: TGTGCCAGCAGCGCCCGGGACTTCTCCTACAATGAGCAGTTCTTC; CDR3 protein: CASSARDFSYNEQFF
J gene: TRBJ1-2; D gene: NA; clone size: NA; V gene: TRBV5-1; CDR3 DNA: TGCGCCAGCAGCTTGGAACTTCCTCAAGAGGGCTATGGCTACACCTTC; CDR3 protein: CASSLELPQEGYGYTF
J gene: TRBJ2-7; D gene: NA; clone size: NA; V gene: TRBV9; CDR3 DNA: TGTGCCAGCAGCGTAGGTCCAGGGTCCCTCAACGAGCAGTACTTC; CDR3 protein: CASSVGPGSLNEQYF
J gene: TRBJ2-5; D gene: TRBD1; clone size: NA; V gene: TRBV27; CDR3 DNA: TGTGCCAGCAGGGGGACAGGGCAACAAGAGACCCAGTACTTC; CDR3 protein: CASRGTGQQETQYF
J gene: TRBJ1-2; D gene: NA; clone size: NA; V gene: TRBV19; CDR3 DNA: TGTGCCAGTAGTATCCAGGGGCGGAACTACCTGGGGGGCTACACCTTC; CDR3 protein: CASSIQGRNYLGGYTF
J gene: TRBJ2-5; D gene: TRBD2; clone size: NA; V gene: TRBV5-6; CDR3 DNA: TGTGCCAGCAGCGGGGGGACTAGGAGGAAAGAGACCCAGTACTTC; CDR3 protein: CASSGGTRRKETQYF
J gene: TRBJ1-4; D gene: NA; clone size: once; V gene: TRBV2; CDR3 DNA: TGTGCCAGCAGTACAGGGATAACTAATGAAAAACTGTTTTTT; CDR3 protein: CASSTGITNEKLFF
J gene: TRBJ2-2; D gene: NA; clone size: NA; V gene: TRBV11-2; CDR3 DNA: TGTGCCAGCAGCACACGACAGGCCGATGAGAACACCGGGGAGCTGTTTTTT; CDR3 protein: CASSTRQADENTGELFF
J gene: TRBJ1-2; D gene: TRBD1; clone size: NA; V gene: TRBV5-6; CDR3 DNA: TGTGCCAGCAGCTGGGGGACAGGGGAGTCCTATGGCTACACCTTC; CDR3 protein: CASSWGTGESYGYTF
J gene: TRBJ1-1; D gene: NA; clone size: NA; V gene: TRBV5-1; CDR3 DNA: TGCGCCAGCAGCCCCTACAGGGAGAACACTGAAGCTTTCTTT; CDR3 protein: CASSPYRENTEAFF
J gene: TRBJ2-1; D gene: NA; clone size: NA; V gene: TRBV13; CDR3 DNA: TGTGCCAGCAGCCCCGCGGGACAGACTACCTACAATGAGCAGTTCTTC; CDR3 protein: CASSPAGQTTYNEQFF
J gene: TRBJ1-1; D gene: TRBD1; clone size: NA; V gene: TRBV18; CDR3 DNA: TGTGCCAGCTCACCTATTCGGACAGGGGGGACTGAAGCTTTCTTT; CDR3 protein: CASSPIRTGGTEAFF
J gene: TRBJ2-7; D gene: NA; clone size: NA; V gene: TRBV30; CDR3 DNA: TGTGCCTGGAGTGGGAGCTTCTACGAGCAGTACTTC; CDR3 protein: CAWSGSFYEQYF
J gene: TRBJ1-3; D gene: NA; clone size: NA; V gene: TRBV7-9; CDR3 DNA: TGTGCCAGCAGCTTACTCCAGGGCACCATATATTTT; CDR3 protein: CASSLLQGTIYF
J gene: TRBJ1-6; D gene: NA; clone size: NA; V gene: TRBV14; CDR3 DNA: TGTGCCAGCAGTCAGACATGGATTCCCGGAAATTCACCCCTCCACTTT; CDR3 protein: CASSQTWIPGNSPLHF
J gene: TRBJ2-1; D gene: NA; clone size: NA; V gene: TRBV5-3; CDR3 DNA: TGTGCCAGAAGCTTGATTTCTAGCCCAACCTACAATGAGCAGTTCTTC; CDR3 protein: CARSLISSPTYNEQFF
J gene: TRBJ1-1; D gene: NA; clone size: NA; V gene: TRBV3-1/TRBV3-2; CDR3 DNA: TGTGCCAGCAGCCAAGAAAGGCGGAACTTCATGAACACTGAAGCTTTCTTT; CDR3 protein: CASSQERRNFMNTEAFF
J gene: TRBJ2-5; D gene: NA; clone size: once; V gene: TRBV2; CDR3 DNA: TGTGCCAGCAGTGAAAGTGGTTTTGGGGGGGAGACCCAGTACTTC; CDR3 protein: CASSESGFGGETQYF
J gene: TRBJ2-3; D gene: NA; clone size: NA; V gene: TRBV14; CDR3 DNA: TGTGCCAGCAGCCCGTTCTTTAGCGGAGGGGATACGCAGTATTTT; CDR3 protein: CASSPFFSGGDTQYF
J gene: TRBJ1-1; D gene: NA; clone size: few; V gene: TRBV5-4; CDR3 DNA: TGTGCCAGCAGCTTGGCCTTCGGGGGGAACACTGAAGCTTTCTTT; CDR3 protein: CASSLAFGGNTEAFF
J gene: TRBJ1-3; D gene: NA; clone size: NA; V gene: TRBV10-1; CDR3 DNA: TGCGCCACCCCTTCGGGAAACACCATATATTTT; CDR3 protein: CATPSGNTIYF
J gene: TRBJ2-1; D gene: NA; clone size: NA; V gene: TRBV24-1; CDR3 DNA: TGTGCCACCAGCGGTTCTTGGGGGGGGCCCTACAATGAGCAGTTCTTC; CDR3 protein: CATSGSWGGPYNEQFF
J gene: TRBJ1-4; D gene: NA; clone size: NA; V gene: TRBV3-1/TRBV3-2; CDR3 DNA: TGTGCCAGCAGCCAAGGGGGGGGAAATGAAAAACTGTTTTTT; CDR3 protein: CASSQGGGNEKLFF
J gene: TRBJ1-2; D gene: TRBD1; clone size: NA; V gene: TRBV2; CDR3 DNA: TGTGCCGGAGCGGGACAGGGGGCAATCTATGGCTACACCTTC; CDR3 protein: CAGAGQGAIYGYTF
J gene: TRBJ2-1; D gene: NA; clone size: NA; V gene: TRBV6-2/TRBV6-3; CDR3 DNA: TGTGCCAGCAGTTACGGACTGTACAATGAGCAGTTCTTC; CDR3 protein: CASSYGLYNEQFF
J gene: TRBJ1-5; D gene: NA; clone size: NA; V gene: TRBV19; CDR3 DNA: TGTGCCACTACGAGCCAGGTTGGCAATCAGCCCCAGCATTTT; CDR3 protein: CATTSQVGNQPQHF
J gene: TRBJ1-1; D gene: NA; clone size: NA; V gene: TRBV2; CDR3 DNA: TGTGCCAGGACACTTTACACTGAAGCTTTCTTT; CDR3 protein: CARTLYTEAFF
J gene: TRBJ2-5; D gene: TRBD1; clone size: NA; V gene: TRBV10-3; CDR3 DNA: TGTGCCATCAGTGAGATGTGGGGGACAGAGCTCCAAGAGACCCAGTACTTC; CDR3 protein: CAISEMWGTELQETQYF
J gene: TRBJ1-5; D gene: NA; clone size: NA; V gene: TRBV9; CDR3 DNA: TGTGCCAGCAGCGTAGCTGGGGCAGATCATCAGCCCCAGCATTTT; CDR3 protein: CASSVAGADHQPQHF
J gene: TRBJ2-1; D gene: TRBD2; clone size: NA; V gene: TRBV19; CDR3 DNA: TGTGCCAGTAGTATCGCGGGGGGGTCCCTTAATGAGCAGTTCTTC; CDR3 protein: CASSIAGGSLNEQFF
J gene: TRBJ2-7; D gene: TRBD1; clone size: NA; V gene: TRBV5-6; CDR3 DNA: TGTGCCAGCAGCGGGTCGGACAGGGCCTTCTACGAGCAGTACTTC; CDR3 protein: CASSGSDRAFYEQYF
J gene: TRBJ2-7; D gene: NA; clone size: NA; V gene: TRBV19; CDR3 DNA: TGTGCCAGTAGTACCTCCAGGGTTGGGGCGGTCGAGCAGTACTTC; CDR3 protein: CASSTSRVGAVEQYF
J gene: TRBJ2-2; D gene: TRBD1; clone size: NA; V gene: TRBV15; CDR3 DNA: TGCGCCACCAGCAGCGGGGGATGGGACAGGGGGTTCGGCACCGGGGAGCTGTTTTTT; CDR3 protein: CATSSGGWDRGFGTGELFF
J gene: TRBJ1-6; D gene: TRBD1; clone size: NA; V gene: TRBV19; CDR3 DNA: TGTGCCAGTAGTATCCTAACAGGGGACTCCTATAATTCACCCCTCCACTTT; CDR3 protein: CASSILTGDSYNSPLHF